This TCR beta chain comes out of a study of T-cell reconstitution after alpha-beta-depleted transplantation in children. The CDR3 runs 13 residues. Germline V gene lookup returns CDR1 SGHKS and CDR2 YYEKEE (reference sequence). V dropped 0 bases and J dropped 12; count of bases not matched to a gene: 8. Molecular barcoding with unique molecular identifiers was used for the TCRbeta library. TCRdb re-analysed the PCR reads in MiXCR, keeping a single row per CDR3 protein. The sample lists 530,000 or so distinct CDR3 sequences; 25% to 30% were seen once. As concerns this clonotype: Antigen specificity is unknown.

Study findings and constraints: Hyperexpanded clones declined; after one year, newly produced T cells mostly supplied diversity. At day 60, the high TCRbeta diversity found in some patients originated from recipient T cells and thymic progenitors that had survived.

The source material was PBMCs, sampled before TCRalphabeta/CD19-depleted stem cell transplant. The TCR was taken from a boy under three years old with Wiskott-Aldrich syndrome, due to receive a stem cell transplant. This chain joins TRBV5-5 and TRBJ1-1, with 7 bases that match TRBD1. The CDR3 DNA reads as TGTGCCAGCAGCTTGGGATTCGGACAGGACCCTTTCTTT. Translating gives CASSLGFGQDPFF.